Shown below are 10 T cell receptor beta chains from a single sample sequenced in a study of T cells after yellow fever vaccination. TCRdb redid the calling of the 5' RACE reads with MiXCR, one entry per CDR3 protein. Among more than 300,000 distinct CDR3 sequences listed, around 6.8% were seen once. The source material was PBMCs, sampled roughly 46 days after the first yellow fever vaccination. The source of these receptors is a man younger than 35 who received the YFV17D yellow fever vaccine.

This sequence joins TRBV20-1 and TRBJ2-1, with 8 bases aligning to TRBD2. V lost 1 base and J lost 4; bases outside the gene matches: 9. There are 16 residues in the CDR3. From germline, CDR1 is DFQATT and CDR2 SNEGSKA (reference sequence). The CDR3 region has the DNA TGCAGTGCTAGAGCGTCCGAGCGGGGGCCTTACAATGAGCAGTTCTTC. This translates into CSARASERGPYNEQFF.

This clonotype was counted many times. The chain employs TRBV20-1 and TRBJ2-3; 15 nucleotides line up with TRBD2. The J segment lost 4 bases and the V segment lost 6 bases, leaving 8 bases of the junction unmatched. The CDR3 sequence is 16 residues long. CDR1 is DFQATT, CDR2 SNEGSKA, per germline (reference sequence). This chain's CDR3 is CSASGLAGGQADTQYF. The CDR3 DNA sequence: TGCAGTGCCAGCGGACTAGCGGGGGGGCAGGCAGATACGCAGTATTTT.

This clonotype has a count of ten or more. This rearrangement joins TRBV7-2 to TRBJ2-1; D gene unclear. The CDR3 runs to 12 residues. CDR1 and CDR2 (germline): SGHTA, FQGNSA. Trimming pared 2 bases from V and 9 bases from J, leaving 8 bases between. The CDR3 loop reads CASSLFQREQFF. In DNA form, the CDR3 reads TGTGCCAGCAGCTTATTCCAGCGTGAGCAGTTCTTC.

This clonotype was counted at least ten times. CDR3: CASSLRGVGSPLHF. The CDR3, as DNA: TGTGCCAGCAGTCTCAGGGGTGTTGGGTCACCCCTCCACTTT. This chain joins TRBV12-3 or TRBV12-4 and TRBJ1-6; D possibly corresponds to TRBD1 (6 bases). The CDR3 spans 14 residues. The V end lost 5 bases, the J end lost 10 bases, and 15 bases lay between the germline ends.

The chain combines TRBV7-2 with TRBJ2-5; 13 bases map to TRBD2. The CDR3 extends over 16 amino acids. In germline, CDR1 is SGHTA, CDR2 FQGNSA. The V and J ends lost 5 bases and 4 bases, in that order; junction bases with no gene match: 7. The CDR3 coding sequence is TGTGCCAGCAGCCCCAAGGGACTAGCGGGGCGAGAGACCCAGTACTTC. This sequence encodes CASSPKGLAGRETQYF.

V usage is TRBV5-4 and J usage is TRBJ2-7; maybe TRBD1 (6 bases). Germline lookup yields CDR1 SGHNT and CDR2 YYREEE (reference sequence). The CDR3 has 13 amino acids. Trimming pared 2 bases from V and 3 bases from J, leaving 9 bases between. Here the CDR3 reads CASSFGQHYEQYF. CDR3 nucleotide sequence: TGTGCCAGCAGCTTCGGACAGCACTACGAGCAGTACTTC.

This clonotype was counted only a few times. V usage is TRBV6-2 or TRBV6-3 and J usage is TRBJ2-6; D not certain. CDR3 length: 14 residues. The ends were cut back, 2 bases at V and 2 bases at J, with 4 bases in the middle. Germline V gene sequence: CDR1 MNHEY, CDR2 SVGEGT. In nucleotides, the CDR3 is TGTGCCAGCAGTTACGGCACTGGGGCCAACGTCCTGACTTTC. It codes for CASSYGTGANVLTF.

The rearrangement links TRBV20-1 to TRBJ2-1; TRBD1 might be the D (8 bases). This CDR3 contains 14 residues. V was pared by 6 bases and J by 9 bases, with 21 bases between. Germline V gene sequence: CDR1 DFQATT, CDR2 SNEGSKA (reference sequence). The chain's CDR3 is CSARTGQGGSEQFF. The CDR3 region has the DNA TGCAGTGCCCGAACCGGACAGGGAGGGTCTGAGCAGTTCTTC.

The genes are TRBV6-5 and TRBJ1-2, with no clear D. Trimming stripped 4 bases from V and 6 bases from J, with 9 bases between. CDR1 and CDR2 (germline): MNHEY, SVGAGI. This CDR3 region has 12 residues. The CDR3 nucleotides read TGTGCCAGCAGTTCCGGACTTGATGGCTACACCTTC. Translating it yields CASSSGLDGYTF.

This clonotype came up many times. CDR3 in amino acids: CASSLRGRNQPQHF. The CDR3 DNA is TGTGCCAGCAGCTTGCGGGGGCGCAATCAGCCCCAGCATTTT. The chain has TRBV7-2 and TRBJ1-5, with D possibly TRBD1 on 6 matching bases. V was cut by 3 bases and J by 2 bases, with 8 bases left in between. The CDR3 is 14 residues long. Germline lookup yields CDR1 SGHTA and CDR2 FQGNSA. Full variable domain (remainder filled in from reference TRBV7-2 and TRBJ1-5): GAGVSQSPSNKVTEKGKDVELRCDPISGHTALYWYRQSLGQGLEFLIYFQGNSAPDKSGLPSDRFSAERTGGSVSTLTIQRTQQEDSAVYLCASSLRGRNQPQHFGDGTRLSIL.